Shown below are 8 T cell receptor beta chains from a single sample sequenced in a study of blood T cell repertoires in COVID-19. The method was immunoSEQ multiplex PCR; TCRdb's version includes in-frame clones alone and lacks a portion of them. The sample shows 150,000 or so clones, roughly nine tenths of them seen only once. Sequenced: peripheral blood. These receptors originate from a man aged 18-30 years with COVID-19, enrolled during active disease.

Remarks on this clone: The junction departs from the called germline gene at one end, perhaps through a read error. The chain combines TRBV5-6 with TRBJ1-4; D perhaps matches TRBD1 (6 bases). The CDR3 is 19 residues long. Germline-derived CDR1 and CDR2 are SGHDT and YYEEEE. DNA for the CDR3: TGTGCCAGCAGCTTGGTTGGGGGCGAGGGATCGGGGACTAATGAAAAACTGCTTTTT. Protein: CASSLVGGEGSGTNEKLLF.

The V gene is TRBV28, the J gene TRBJ2-7, with D possibly matching TRBD1 (5 bases). This CDR3 region has 14 residues. Germline V gives CDR1 MDHEN, CDR2 SYDVKM. Between the trimmed V and J ends, which lost 4 bases and 3 bases, there was a span of 13 bases. CDR3 nucleotide sequence: TGTGCCAGCAGTTCTGACACAACAGGCTACGAGCAGTACTTC. Its translation is CASSSDTTGYEQYF. Combining the CDR3 with reference TRBV28 and TRBJ2-7 gives the whole variable domain DVKVTQSSRYLVKRTGEKVFLECVQDMDHENMFWYRQDPGLGLRLIYFSYDVKMKEKGDIPEGYSVSREKKERFSLILESASTNQTSMYLCASSSDTTGYEQYFGPGTRLTVT.

The V gene is TRBV18, the J gene TRBJ1-6; 7 nucleotides align to TRBD1. J was trimmed by 7 bases and V by 4 bases; bases with no gene match: 4. Germline CDR1 KGHSH, CDR2 LQKENI. CDR3 size: 14 residues. Here the CDR3 DNA reads TGTGCCAGCTCACTCCGGGACAGCAATTCACCCCTCCACTTT. Its protein is CASSLRDSNSPLHF.

The rearrangement links TRBV5-4 to TRBJ1-1, with 10 bases that match TRBD1. The CDR3 is 16 residues long. From germline, CDR1 is SGHNT and CDR2 YYREEE (reference sequence). V lost 4 bases, J lost 3 bases, and 9 bases stayed unmatched. The CDR3 DNA reads TGTGCCAGCAGCAAAACTAGGACAGGGGGTTACACTGAAGCTTTCTTT. The encoded protein is CASSKTRTGGYTEAFF.

V usage is TRBV27 and J usage is TRBJ2-7; 8 bases match TRBD1. J was trimmed by 0 bases and V by 6 bases; bases with no gene match: 10. Germline assignment: CDR1 MNHEY and CDR2 SMNVEV (reference sequence). The CDR3 contains 16 residues. CDR3 DNA sequence: TGTGCCAGCAGGTCTCTGGGGACAGGCAGCTCCTACGAGCAGTACTTC. Protein product: CASRSLGTGSSYEQYF.

The rearrangement links TRBV30 to TRBJ1-1; D not certain. The CDR3 runs to 16 residues. V was trimmed by 1 base and J by 3 bases, leaving 18 bases between them. Germline CDR1 reads GTSNPN; CDR2 reads SVGIG (reference sequence). CDR3 in amino acids: CAWSAQSFRADTEAFF. For the CDR3, the DNA is TGTGCCTGGAGTGCGCAGTCTTTTAGAGCGGACACTGAAGCTTTCTTT.

This chain joins TRBV5-8 and TRBJ1-1; D is unresolved. The CDR3 contains 12 residues. With 4 bases removed from V and 11 bases from J, the gap between germline ends came to 15 bases. Germline loops: CDR1 SGHTS, CDR2 YDEGEE. CDR3 sequence (DNA): TGTGCCAGCAGCCCTCGTGGCCCGGAGGCTTTCTTT. Protein: CASSPRGPEAFF.

This chain uses TRBV11-2 with TRBJ1-2, with 12 bases that match TRBD1. J lost 8 bases, V lost 5 bases, and 6 bases had no gene match. The CDR3 is made up of 14 amino acids. Germline lookup yields CDR1 SGHAT and CDR2 FQNNGV. The CDR3 spells CASSIGTGGLGYTF. The CDR3 coding sequence is TGTGCCAGCAGCATCGGGACAGGGGGCTTAGGCTACACCTTC.